One and the same sample provided the 30 T cell receptor beta chains below, sequenced in a study of low-dose radiotherapy and immunotherapy resistance in tumors. First-strand cDNA used TRAV- and TRBV-specific primers, covering alpha and beta chains. The authors amplified TCRs for 20 to 25 PCR cycles with a constant-region primer and a V-primer adapter. A single record per CDR3 protein comes from TCRdb applying MiXCR to the reads. Of about 12,000 distinct CDR3 sequences in the sample, about four fifths were seen once. These receptors were taken from a human donor with advanced metastatic prostate, ovarian, gallbladder or colorectal cancer (not recorded which). This table probably holds off-target reads from a library built for another chain.

The rearrangement links TRBV6-6 to TRBJ2-7, with 13 nucleotides matching TRBD2. Germline CDR1 is MNHNY and CDR2 is SVGAGI (reference sequence). V shed 0 bases and J 5 bases; nucleotides not matched to a gene: 4. The length of the CDR3 is 16 residues. CDR3 sequence: CASSYSRTSGSNEQYF. The CDR3 region has the DNA TGTGCCAGCAGTTACTCCCGGACTAGCGGGAGCAACGAGCAGTACTTC.

V and J are TRBV29-1 and TRBJ2-7, with 13 bases that match TRBD2. Trimming cost V 6 bases and J 1 base; bases outside gene matches: 6. Germline CDR1 is SQVTM and CDR2 is ANQGSEA. This CDR3 has 15 residues. Written as DNA, the CDR3 is TGCAGCGTGGGGGGACTAGCGGGACGATCCTACGAGCAGTACTTC. Amino acid sequence: CSVGGLAGRSYEQYF.

This clonotype occurred once. The chain employs TRBV28 and TRBJ1-2; D remains unclear. Germline CDR1 MDHEN, CDR2 SYDVKM. V lost 5 bases, J lost 3 bases, and 10 bases lay in between. CDR3 length equals 13 residues. In DNA form, the CDR3 reads TGTGCCAGCAGTCCAAGTCTGGACTATGGCTACACCTTC. Protein product: CASSPSLDYGYTF.

The chain uses TRBV6-2 or TRBV6-3 and TRBJ2-1; possibly TRBD2 for D (5 bases). The CDR3 runs to 12 residues. V dropped 2 bases and J dropped 10 bases, with 9 bases sitting between them. Germline V gives CDR1 MNHEY, CDR2 SVGEGT. The CDR3 here is CASSYMGEEQFF. The CDR3 nucleotides read TGTGCCAGCAGTTACATGGGAGAGGAGCAGTTCTTC.

This chain uses TRBV18 with TRBJ2-1, with D perhaps TRBD1 (5 bases). Germline V gene lookup returns CDR1 KGHSH and CDR2 LQKENI. The CDR3 length is 13 residues. The V end was cut by 3 bases, the J end by 6 bases, with 9 bases between. The CDR3 here is CASSPDTVNEQFF. The CDR3 coding sequence is TGTGCCAGCTCACCGGACACCGTCAATGAGCAGTTCTTC.

The chain has TRBV12-3 or TRBV12-4 and TRBJ2-1, with 12 bases matching TRBD2. The CDR3 length is 14 residues. V lost 5 bases, J lost 13 bases, and 9 bases stayed unmatched. The CDR3 DNA sequence: TGTGCCAGCAGTACCTTCGGGACTAGCGGGTCTCAGTTCTTC. As protein: CASSTFGTSGSQFF.

The chain uses TRBV2 and TRBJ1-5; D is ambiguous. V was shortened by 7 bases and J by 3 bases, with 10 bases between the two germline ends. This CDR3 contains 13 residues. Germline lookup yields CDR1 SNHLY and CDR2 FYNNEI. CDR3 sequence (DNA): TGTGCCAGCAACGAGGGCCCCAATCAGCCCCAGCATTTT. It translates to CASNEGPNQPQHF.

The rearrangement links TRBV5-1 to TRBJ2-7; 9 nucleotides match TRBD1. The CDR3 runs 15 residues. With 4 bases clipped from V and 0 bases from J, the junction kept 5 bases outside the gene matches. Germline V lookup: CDR1 SGHRS, CDR2 YFSETQ. In DNA form, the CDR3 reads TGCGCCAGCAGCCTACAGGGGGCCGGCTCCTACGAGCAGTACTTC. This codes for CASSLQGAGSYEQYF.

The CDR3 DNA sequence: TGTGCCAGCAGTCGCGGACAGTTCTTGGGAGAGCAGTTCTTC. The encoded protein is CASSRGQFLGEQFF. This chain uses TRBV6-2 or TRBV6-3 with TRBJ2-1, with D perhaps TRBD1 (6 bases). The germline V and J ends were trimmed by 5 bases and 10 bases, with 18 bases remaining between them. From germline, CDR1 is MNHEY and CDR2 SVGEGT. The CDR3 is 14 amino acids.

The J gene is TRBJ2-3, the V gene TRBV11-2; 8 positions match TRBD2. V lost 0 bases and J lost 8; bases outside the gene matches: 1. CDR1 and CDR2 (germline): SGHAT, FQNNGV. The CDR3 loop spans 13 amino acids. The CDR3 DNA sequence: TGTGCCAGCAGCTTAGAAGCGGGAGCTACGCAGTATTTT. It yields the protein CASSLEAGATQYF.

J is TRBJ2-3 and V is TRBV11-2; TRBD1 matches at 7 bases. This CDR3 region has 13 residues. Germline assignment: CDR1 SGHAT and CDR2 FQNNGV. The ends lost 5 bases at V and 3 bases at J; junction bases unmatched: 2. This CDR3 reads CASSAQGTDTQYF. CDR3 coding DNA: TGTGCCAGCAGCGCACAGGGGACAGATACGCAGTATTTT. The whole variable domain, remainder taken from reference TRBV11-2 and TRBJ2-3, is EAGVAQSPRYKIIEKRQSVAFWCNPISGHATLYWYQQILGQGPKLLIQFQNNGVVDDSQLPKDRFSAERLKGVDSTLKIQPAKLEDSAVYLCASSAQGTDTQYFGPGTRLTVL.

This sequence joins TRBV5-1 and TRBJ1-5, with D perhaps matching TRBD1 (6 bases). V lost 6 bases to trimming and J lost 5 bases, with 18 bases between them. This CDR3 region has 15 residues. Per the germline V gene, CDR1 is SGHRS and CDR2 is YFSETQ. CDR3 in DNA: TGCGCCAGCAACTTCCGGGACACGCTAGATCAGCCCCAGCATTTT. Translation gives CASNFRDTLDQPQHF.

This clonotype turned up a few times. The V call is TRBV24-1, the J call TRBJ2-1; 8 nucleotides align to TRBD2. CDR1 is KGHDR, CDR2 SFDVKD, per germline. J was trimmed by 7 bases and V by 1 base; bases with no gene match: 8. There are 16 residues in the CDR3. CDR3 sequence: CATSDLGAGVGNEQFF. The CDR3, as DNA: TGTGCCACCAGTGATTTAGGAGCGGGAGTAGGAAATGAGCAGTTCTTC.

The chain carries TRBV5-4 and TRBJ2-6; 7 nucleotides line up with TRBD1. The ends lost 5 bases at V and 4 bases at J; junction bases unmatched: 6. CDR3 size: 15 residues. CDR1 is SGHNT and CDR2 is YYREEE in the germline V gene (reference sequence). CDR3 region: CASRQTGTGANVLTF. Written as DNA, the CDR3 is TGTGCCAGCAGGCAGACAGGGACCGGGGCCAACGTCCTGACTTTC.

The CDR3 nucleotides are TGTGCCAGCAGCTTGGGAGTAGCCTCCTCCTACAATGAGCAGTTCTTC. As protein: CASSLGVASSYNEQFF. The J gene is TRBJ2-1, the V gene TRBV5-6, with D unresolved. Germline CDR1 SGHDT, CDR2 YYEEEE. This CDR3 spans 16 amino acids. V was pared by 0 bases and J by 0 bases, with 10 bases between.

V gene TRBV7-9 combines with J gene TRBJ2-1; 8 positions agree with TRBD1. V gave up 5 bases and J gave up 9 bases; unmatched junction bases: 9. The CDR3 has 14 amino acids. Per germline, CDR1 SEHNR and CDR2 FQNEAQ (reference sequence). CDR3 nucleotides: TGTGCCAGCAGCCGATCGGACAGGGCTGGTGAGCAGTTCTTC. Its protein is CASSRSDRAGEQFF. Full variable domain (missing parts from reference TRBV7-9 and TRBJ2-1): DTGVSQNPRHKITKRGQNVTFRCDPISEHNRLYWYRQTLGQGPEFLTYFQNEAQLEKSRLLSDRFSAERPKGSFSTLEIQRTEQGDSAMYLCASSRSDRAGEQFFGPGTRLTVL.

This CDR3 is CASSSRAREDRNIQYF. CDR3 DNA: TGTGCCAGCAGTTCTCGTGCGCGGGAAGACCGGAACATTCAGTACTTC. This chain uses TRBV6-6 with TRBJ2-4; D possibly corresponds to TRBD2 (6 bases). CDR1 is MNHNY and CDR2 is SVGAGI in the germline V gene (reference sequence). Trimming cost V 4 bases and J 7 bases, with 20 bases left between them. The CDR3 sequence is 16 residues long.

The DNA of the CDR3 is TGTGCCAGCAGCCTACTAGCGGGAGGACTTAATGAGCAGTTCTTC. Amino acid sequence: CASSLLAGGLNEQFF. The rearrangement links TRBV5-4 to TRBJ2-1; 12 bases match TRBD2. The germline gives CDR1 SGHNT, CDR2 YYREEE (reference sequence). V gave up 4 bases and J gave up 7 bases; unmatched junction bases: 6. The CDR3 sequence is 15 residues long.

This clonotype was seen a handful of times. The chain recombines TRBV10-3 with TRBJ1-1, with D possibly matching TRBD1 (5 bases). Germline values: CDR1 ENHRY, CDR2 SYGVKD. The CDR3 runs to 13 residues. The V and J ends lost 8 bases and 5 bases respectively, with 15 bases between them. The CDR3 is CAIHPGGGTEAFF. CDR3 nucleotides: TGTGCCATCCATCCGGGGGGGGGGACTGAAGCTTTCTTT.

The chain joins TRBV29-1 to TRBJ2-3; D call uncertain. The germline V gene has CDR1 SQVTM and CDR2 ANQGSEA. This CDR3 comprises 15 residues. Trimming stripped 1 base from V and 0 bases from J, with 11 bases between. CDR3 coding DNA: TGCAGCGTTGAAGTCACCCCCGCTAGCACAGATACGCAGTATTTT. Encoded protein: CSVEVTPASTDTQYF.

This clonotype has only one observation. The chain combines TRBV11-3 with TRBJ2-7; 11 positions agree with TRBD2. Per germline, CDR1 SGHNT and CDR2 YENEEA. After removal of 1 base from V and 5 bases from J, the junction contained 10 bases not matched to a gene. The CDR3 sequence is 17 residues long. This CDR3 is CASSLGTGTSGRNEQYF. Written as DNA, the CDR3 is TGTGCCAGCAGCTTAGGAACCGGGACTAGCGGCAGGAACGAGCAGTACTTC.

This chain links TRBV7-2 with TRBJ2-7; TRBD2 is a possible D gene (5 bases). CDR3 length equals 14 residues. Germline V gives CDR1 SGHTA, CDR2 FQGNSA. V gave up 5 bases and J gave up 6 bases, with 17 bases separating them. CDR3: CASSPTLGSREQYF. CDR3 DNA: TGTGCCAGCAGCCCCACCTTGGGGAGTCGCGAGCAGTACTTC.

The chain couples TRBV28 to TRBJ1-1; D is ambiguous. The CDR3 has 15 residues. Germline-derived CDR1 and CDR2 are MDHEN and SYDVKM. V was pared by 1 base and J by 1 base, with 10 bases between. CDR3 residues: CASSLSARANTEAFF. CDR3 nucleotide sequence: TGTGCCAGCAGTTTATCTGCCAGAGCGAACACTGAAGCTTTCTTT.

The gene calls are TRBV15 and TRBJ2-7, with 7 bases aligning to TRBD1. CDR1 is LNHNV and CDR2 is YYDKDF in the germline V gene (reference sequence). The CDR3 contains 15 residues. The junction had 4 bases not matched to a gene; V was cut back by 1 base and J by 1 base. The CDR3 region is CATSRGQGVSYEQYF. In DNA, the CDR3 is TGTGCCACCAGCAGAGGACAGGGAGTTTCCTACGAGCAGTACTTC.

This sequence joins TRBV2 and TRBJ2-7, with D possibly being TRBD1 or TRBD2 (5 bases each). Germline CDR1 SNHLY, CDR2 FYNNEI. Between the trimmed V and J ends, which lost 4 bases and 0 bases, there was a span of 16 bases. The CDR3 spans 16 residues. The CDR3 region has the DNA TGTGCCAGCAGTGGTAACCACGGGACGAACTCCTACGAGCAGTACTTC. Protein sequence: CASSGNHGTNSYEQYF.

The chain joins TRBV6-5 to TRBJ2-1, with a weak D call TRBD2 (5 bases). CDR3 size: 14 residues. V shed 7 bases and J shed 6 bases, with 16 bases lying between them. Per the germline V gene, CDR1 is MNHEY and CDR2 is SVGAGI. CDR3 sequence reads: CASTRTAAGNEQFF. The CDR3 region has the DNA TGTGCCAGCACCCGGACTGCCGCAGGCAATGAGCAGTTCTTC.

The table lists this clonotype with a few counts. J is TRBJ2-1 and V is TRBV6-1, with 7 bases lining up with TRBD1. The germline gives CDR1 MNHNS, CDR2 SASEGT. V lost 5 bases, J lost 9 bases, and 4 bases stayed unmatched. This CDR3 contains 12 residues. DNA for the CDR3: TGTGCCAGCAGTTCCAGGGGGTCTGAGCAGTTCTTC. Translated, it gives CASSSRGSEQFF.

The chain has TRBV6-2 or TRBV6-3 and TRBJ2-4; D possibly corresponds to TRBD2 (6 bases). Looked up from germline, CDR1 is MNHEY and CDR2 is SVGEGT. The length of the CDR3 is 17 residues. Trimming took off 3 bases at V and 0 bases at J, with 15 bases between the two ends. CDR3 bases: TGTGCCAGCAGTTATCTCGGGGGAGGAATAGCCAAAAACATTCAGTACTTC. Its translation is CASSYLGGGIAKNIQYF.

This rearrangement joins TRBV2 to TRBJ2-3; TRBD2 agrees at 8 bases. Trimming cost V 5 bases and J 3 bases; bases outside gene matches: 7. Germline V lookup: CDR1 SNHLY, CDR2 FYNNEI. The length of the CDR3 is 15 residues. This CDR3 reads CASSLSGKGTDTQYF. In DNA form, the CDR3 reads TGTGCCAGCAGTCTTAGCGGGAAGGGGACAGATACGCAGTATTTT.

The J gene is TRBJ2-7, the V gene TRBV28, with 7 bases fitting TRBD1. CDR3 length: 12 amino acids. With 4 bases clipped from V and 7 bases from J, the junction kept 4 bases outside the gene matches. Germline CDR1 and CDR2: MDHEN and SYDVKM. The CDR3 protein is CASSSLRGEQYF. CDR3 DNA: TGTGCCAGCAGTTCCCTCAGGGGGGAGCAGTACTTC.